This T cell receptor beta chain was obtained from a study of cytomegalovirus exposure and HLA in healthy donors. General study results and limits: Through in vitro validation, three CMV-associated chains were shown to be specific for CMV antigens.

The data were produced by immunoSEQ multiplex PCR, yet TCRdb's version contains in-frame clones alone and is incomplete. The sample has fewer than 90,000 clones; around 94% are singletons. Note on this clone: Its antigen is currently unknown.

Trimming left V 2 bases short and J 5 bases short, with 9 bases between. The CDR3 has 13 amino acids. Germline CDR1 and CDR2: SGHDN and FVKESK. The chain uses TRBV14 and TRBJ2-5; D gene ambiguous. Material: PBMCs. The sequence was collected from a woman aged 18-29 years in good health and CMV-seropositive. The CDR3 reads CASSQRAQETQYF. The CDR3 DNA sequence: TGTGCCAGCAGCCAACGTGCTCAGGAGACCCAGTACTTC.